What follows are 13 T cell receptor beta chains derived from one specimen sequenced in a study of CXCR3-negative and CXCR3-positive naive CD8 T cells. It was by 5' RACE with UMI labels that the TRB cDNA libraries were prepared. Using the 5' RACE reads, TCRdb records one entry per CDR3 protein without DNA. Its listing shows around 80,000 distinct CDR3 sequences. No antigens are known for them. The study, taken as a whole, reports: CXCR3-negative naive cells had less hydrophobic TRB CDR3s than did CXCR3-positive naive cells.

Sequenced: naive CXCR3+ CD8+ T cells from blood. Subset reported: CD45RO-CCR7+CD27+CD95- naive CD8+ T cells expressing CXCR3 (TNR3+). The receptor set was obtained from a human donor in good health. Some clones in this sample may be carry-over from other donors' samples.

The chain uses TRBV5-8 and TRBJ2-1; TCRdb names TRBD1, which stays unverified in the absence of DNA. The V gene's germline CDR1 is SGHTS and CDR2 YDEGEE. The CDR3 spans 15 residues. The CDR3 sequence is CASSLAELPGVEQFF.

The chain recombines TRBV4-1 with TRBJ2-1; TCRdb reports TRBD2, a call that lacks DNA to check it against. The CDR3 is 17 residues long. Germline assignment: CDR1 MGHRA and CDR2 YSYEKL. The CDR3 sequence is CASSQVRAGIIYNEQFF.

The chain is built from TRBV25-1 and TRBJ2-5; the D gene TCRdb calls, TRBD1, cannot be checked with no DNA. Germline-derived CDR1 and CDR2 are MGHDK and SYGVNS. This CDR3 region has 16 residues. The CDR3 loop reads CASSEVGGIGVETQYF. Drawing the rest from reference TRBV25-1 and TRBJ2-5, the complete variable domain is EADIYQTPRYLVIGTGKKITLECSQTMGHDKMYWYQQDPGMELHLIHYSYGVNSTEKGDLSSESTVSRIRTEHFPLTLESARPSHTSQYLCASSEVGGIGVETQYFGPGTRLLVL.

V is TRBV5-1 and J is TRBJ2-7; there is no DNA to check the TCRdb D call of TRBD2. The CDR3 is 17 residues long. Germline CDR1 SGHRS, CDR2 YFSETQ. The chain's CDR3 is CASSFGLGPISSYEQYF.

The chain recombines TRBV5-1 with TRBJ2-3; TCRdb lists TRBD1, though no DNA is available to test this call. The CDR3 loop spans 13 amino acids. CDR1 is SGHRS and CDR2 is YFSETQ in the germline V gene. CDR3 in amino acids: CASSPDAPDTQYF. The full variable domain, its missing parts supplied by reference TRBV5-1 and TRBJ2-3, is KAGVTQTPRYLIKTRGQQVTLSCSPISGHRSVSWYQQTPGQGLQFLFEYFSETQRNKGNFPGRFSGRQFSNSRSEMNVSTLELGDSALYLCASSPDAPDTQYFGPGTRLTVL.

The chain carries TRBV28 and TRBJ1-1; there is no DNA to check the TCRdb D call of TRBD1. This CDR3 is built from 14 residues. Germline loops: CDR1 MDHEN, CDR2 SYDVKM. CDR3 amino acids: CASSQGQGHTEAFF.

The chain carries TRBV21-1 and TRBJ2-1. TRBV21-1 is annotated as a pseudogene. The CDR3 has 13 residues. CDR3 in amino acids: CASRPGNMDEQFF.

The chain is built from TRBV4-3 and TRBJ2-7; TCRdb's assignment of TRBD2 cannot be checked, as there is no DNA. Per the germline V gene, CDR1 is LGHNA and CDR2 is YSLEER. The CDR3 runs to 15 residues. CDR3 protein: CASSQEEGTSYEQYF.

The chain employs TRBV28 and TRBJ2-7; TCRdb indicates TRBD1, and absent DNA this call remains unverified. Looked up from germline, CDR1 is MDHEN and CDR2 is SYDVKM. The CDR3 length is 15 residues. The CDR3 is CASSYRGSSSYEQYF.

CDR3 amino acids: CASSLAQEQFF. This chain joins TRBV5-1 and TRBJ2-1. Germline CDR1 and CDR2: SGHRS and YFSETQ. This CDR3 spans 11 amino acids.

The chain combines TRBV7-2 with TRBJ2-3. CDR1 SGHTA and CDR2 FQGNSA come from the germline V gene. This CDR3 is built from 15 residues. CDR3 loop: CASSLVLWGTDTQYF.

V usage is TRBV7-3 and J usage is TRBJ2-7; TCRdb calls TRBD2, which cannot be checked without DNA. CDR1 is SGHTA, CDR2 FQGTGA, per germline. The CDR3 covers 15 residues. The CDR3 is CASNPSGREMPEQYF.

V is TRBV6-2 or TRBV6-3 and J is TRBJ2-1; TCRdb returns TRBD2, unconfirmable since there is no DNA. CDR3 length: 15 residues. Per germline, CDR1 MNHEY and CDR2 SVGEGT. The CDR3 sequence: CASSPSGTPGDEQFF.